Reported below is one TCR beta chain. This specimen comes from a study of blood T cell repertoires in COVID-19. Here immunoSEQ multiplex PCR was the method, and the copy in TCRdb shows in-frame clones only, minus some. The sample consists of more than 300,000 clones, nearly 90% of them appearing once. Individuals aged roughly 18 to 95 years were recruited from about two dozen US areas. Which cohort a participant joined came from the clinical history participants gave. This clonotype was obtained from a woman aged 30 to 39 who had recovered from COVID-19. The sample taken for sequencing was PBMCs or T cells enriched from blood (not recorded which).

The CDR3 nucleotides are TGCAGCGTCAAGACAGTTATAGGAAACACCATATATTTT. It encodes CSVKTVIGNTIYF. The V gene is TRBV29-1, the J gene TRBJ1-3, with TRBD1 as a possible D gene (5 bases). The CDR3 contains 13 residues. Germline V gene lookup returns CDR1 SQVTM and CDR2 ANQGSEA. V lost 6 bases and J lost 4, with 13 bases in between.